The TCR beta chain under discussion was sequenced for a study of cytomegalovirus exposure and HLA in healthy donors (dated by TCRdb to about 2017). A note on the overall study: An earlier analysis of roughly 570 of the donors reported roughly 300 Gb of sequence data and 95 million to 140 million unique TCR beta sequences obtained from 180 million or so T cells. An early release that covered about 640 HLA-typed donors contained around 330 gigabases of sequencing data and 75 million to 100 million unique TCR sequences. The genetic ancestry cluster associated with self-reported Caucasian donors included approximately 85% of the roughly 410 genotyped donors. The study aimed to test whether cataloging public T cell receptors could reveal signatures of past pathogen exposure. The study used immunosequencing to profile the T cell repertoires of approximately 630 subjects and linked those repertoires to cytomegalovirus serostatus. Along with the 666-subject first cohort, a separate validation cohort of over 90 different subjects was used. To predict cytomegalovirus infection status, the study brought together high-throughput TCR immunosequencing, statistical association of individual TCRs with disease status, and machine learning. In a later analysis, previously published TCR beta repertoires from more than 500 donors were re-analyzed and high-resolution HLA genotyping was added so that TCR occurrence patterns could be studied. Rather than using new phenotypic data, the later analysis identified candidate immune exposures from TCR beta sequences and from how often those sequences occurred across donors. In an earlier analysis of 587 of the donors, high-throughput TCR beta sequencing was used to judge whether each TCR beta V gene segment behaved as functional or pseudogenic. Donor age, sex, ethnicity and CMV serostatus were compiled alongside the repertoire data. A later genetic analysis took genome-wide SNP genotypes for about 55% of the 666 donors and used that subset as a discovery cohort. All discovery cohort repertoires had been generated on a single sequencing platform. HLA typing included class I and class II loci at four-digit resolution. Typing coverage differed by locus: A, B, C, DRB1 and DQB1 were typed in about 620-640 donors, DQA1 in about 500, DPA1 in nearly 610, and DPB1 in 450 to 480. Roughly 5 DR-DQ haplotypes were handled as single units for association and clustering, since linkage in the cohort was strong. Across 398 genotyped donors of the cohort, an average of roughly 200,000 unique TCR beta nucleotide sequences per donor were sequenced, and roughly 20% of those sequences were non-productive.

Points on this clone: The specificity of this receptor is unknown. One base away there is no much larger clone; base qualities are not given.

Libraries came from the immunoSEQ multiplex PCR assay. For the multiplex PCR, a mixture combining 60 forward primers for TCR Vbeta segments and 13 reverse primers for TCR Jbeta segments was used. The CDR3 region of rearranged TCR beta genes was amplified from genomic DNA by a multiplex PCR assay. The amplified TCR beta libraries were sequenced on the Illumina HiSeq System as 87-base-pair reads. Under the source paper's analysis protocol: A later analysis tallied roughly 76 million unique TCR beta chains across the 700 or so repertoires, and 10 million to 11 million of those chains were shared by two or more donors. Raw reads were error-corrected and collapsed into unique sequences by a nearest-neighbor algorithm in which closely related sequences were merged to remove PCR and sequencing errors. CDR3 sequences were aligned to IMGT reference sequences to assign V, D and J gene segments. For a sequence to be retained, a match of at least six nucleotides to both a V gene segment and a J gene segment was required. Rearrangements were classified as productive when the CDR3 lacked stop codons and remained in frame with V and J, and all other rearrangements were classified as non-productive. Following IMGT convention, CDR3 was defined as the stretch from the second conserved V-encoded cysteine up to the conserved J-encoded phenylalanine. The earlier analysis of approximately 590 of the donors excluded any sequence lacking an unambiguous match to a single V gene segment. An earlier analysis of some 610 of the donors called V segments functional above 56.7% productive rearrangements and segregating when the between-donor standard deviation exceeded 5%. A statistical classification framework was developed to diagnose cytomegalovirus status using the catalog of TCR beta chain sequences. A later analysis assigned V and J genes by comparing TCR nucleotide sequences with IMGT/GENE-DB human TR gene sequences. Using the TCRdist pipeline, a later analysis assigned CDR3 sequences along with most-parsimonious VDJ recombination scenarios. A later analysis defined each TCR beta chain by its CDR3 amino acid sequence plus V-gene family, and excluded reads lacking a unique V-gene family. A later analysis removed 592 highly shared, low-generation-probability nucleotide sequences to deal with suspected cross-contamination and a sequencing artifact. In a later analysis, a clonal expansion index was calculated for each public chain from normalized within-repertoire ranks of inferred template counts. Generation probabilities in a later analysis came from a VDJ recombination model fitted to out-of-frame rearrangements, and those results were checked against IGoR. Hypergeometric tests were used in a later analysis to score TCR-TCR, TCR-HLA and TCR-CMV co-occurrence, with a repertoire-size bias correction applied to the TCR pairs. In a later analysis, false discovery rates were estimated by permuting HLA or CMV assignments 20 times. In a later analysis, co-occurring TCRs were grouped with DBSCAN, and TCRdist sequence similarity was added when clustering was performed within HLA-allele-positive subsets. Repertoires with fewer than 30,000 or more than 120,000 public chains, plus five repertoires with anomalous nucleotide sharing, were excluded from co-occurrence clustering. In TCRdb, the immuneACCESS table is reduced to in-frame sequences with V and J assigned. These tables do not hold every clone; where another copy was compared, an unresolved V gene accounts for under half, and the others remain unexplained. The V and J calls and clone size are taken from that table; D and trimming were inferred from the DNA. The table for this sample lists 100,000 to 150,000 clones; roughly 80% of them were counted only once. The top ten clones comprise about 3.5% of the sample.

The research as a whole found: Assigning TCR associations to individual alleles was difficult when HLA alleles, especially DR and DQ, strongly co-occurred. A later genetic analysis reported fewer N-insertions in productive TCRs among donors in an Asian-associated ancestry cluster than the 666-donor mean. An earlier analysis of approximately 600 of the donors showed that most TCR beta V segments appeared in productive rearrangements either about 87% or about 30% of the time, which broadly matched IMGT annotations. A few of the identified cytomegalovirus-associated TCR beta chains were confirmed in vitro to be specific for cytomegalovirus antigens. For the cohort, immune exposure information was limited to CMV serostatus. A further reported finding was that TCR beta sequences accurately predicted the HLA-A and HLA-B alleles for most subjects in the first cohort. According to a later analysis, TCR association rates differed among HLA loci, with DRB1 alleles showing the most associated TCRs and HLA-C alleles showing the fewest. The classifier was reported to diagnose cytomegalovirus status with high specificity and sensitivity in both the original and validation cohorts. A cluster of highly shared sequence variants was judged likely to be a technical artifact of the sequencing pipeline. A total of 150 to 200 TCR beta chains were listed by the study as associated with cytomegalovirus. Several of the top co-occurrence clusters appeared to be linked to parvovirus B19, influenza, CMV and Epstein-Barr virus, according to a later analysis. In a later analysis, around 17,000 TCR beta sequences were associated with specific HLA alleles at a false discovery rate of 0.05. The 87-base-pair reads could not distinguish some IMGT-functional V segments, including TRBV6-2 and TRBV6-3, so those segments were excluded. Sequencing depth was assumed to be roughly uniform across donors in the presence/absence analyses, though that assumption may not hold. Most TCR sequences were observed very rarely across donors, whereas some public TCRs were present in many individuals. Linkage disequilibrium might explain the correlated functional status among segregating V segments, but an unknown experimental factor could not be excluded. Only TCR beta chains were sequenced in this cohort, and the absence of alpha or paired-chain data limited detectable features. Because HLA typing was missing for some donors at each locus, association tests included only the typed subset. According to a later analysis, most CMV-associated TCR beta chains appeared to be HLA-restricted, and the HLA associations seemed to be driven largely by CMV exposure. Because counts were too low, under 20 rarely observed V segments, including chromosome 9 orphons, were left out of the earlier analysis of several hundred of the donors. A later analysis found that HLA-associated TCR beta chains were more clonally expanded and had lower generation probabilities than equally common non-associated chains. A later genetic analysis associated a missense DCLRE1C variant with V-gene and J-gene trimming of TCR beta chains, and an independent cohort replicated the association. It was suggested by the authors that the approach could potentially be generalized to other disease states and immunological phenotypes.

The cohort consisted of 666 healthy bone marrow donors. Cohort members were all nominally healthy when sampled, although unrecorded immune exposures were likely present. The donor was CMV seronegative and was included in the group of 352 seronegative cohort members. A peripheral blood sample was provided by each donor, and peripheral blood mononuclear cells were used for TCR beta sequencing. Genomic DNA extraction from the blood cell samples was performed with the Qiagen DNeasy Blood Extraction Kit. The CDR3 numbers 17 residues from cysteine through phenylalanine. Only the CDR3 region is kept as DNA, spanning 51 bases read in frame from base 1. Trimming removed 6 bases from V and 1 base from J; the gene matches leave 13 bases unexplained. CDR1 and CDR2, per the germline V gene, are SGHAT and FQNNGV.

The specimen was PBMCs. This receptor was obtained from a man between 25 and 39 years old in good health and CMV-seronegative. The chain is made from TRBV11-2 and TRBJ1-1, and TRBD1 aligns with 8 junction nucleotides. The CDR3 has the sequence CASRFPYRGIQNTEAFF. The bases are TGTGCCAGCAGGTTCCCTTACAGGGGGATTCAGAACACTGAAGCTTTCTTT.